Presented here are 11 T cell receptor beta chains from one specimen sequenced in a study of T cells in Graves' hyperthyroidism and ophthalmopathy. From RNA transcripts, TCR beta CDR3 regions were amplified. HTBI primers were employed in a first-round RT-PCR of the TCR CDR3. TCRdb passed the multiplex PCR reads through MiXCR, listing each CDR3 protein once. The table shows approximately 690,000 distinct CDR3 sequences, with roughly 15% occurring only once. Sequencing input: blood. All receptors derive from a woman aged 50 to 60 with Graves' ophthalmopathy.

The table lists this clonotype with a few counts. The chain recombines TRBV4-2 with TRBJ2-7; D may be TRBD2 (6 bases). Trimming left V 0 bases short and J 1 base short, with 10 bases between. The CDR3 runs to 15 residues. Per germline, CDR1 LGHNA and CDR2 YNFKEQ. The CDR3 sequence is CASSQDYGGSYEQYF. Written as DNA, the CDR3 is TGTGCCAGCAGCCAAGATTATGGGGGGTCCTACGAGCAGTACTTC.

This clonotype showed up many times. The chain has TRBV7-9 and TRBJ2-1; no reliable D call. The V gene lost 1 base and the J gene lost 8 bases, with 15 bases spanning the gap. CDR3 size: 15 residues. Germline V lookup: CDR1 SEHNR, CDR2 FQNEAQ (reference sequence). CDR3 sequence reads: CASSLVYPRGHEQFF. Here the CDR3 DNA reads TGTGCCAGCAGCTTAGTATATCCCAGAGGTCATGAGCAGTTCTTC.

This clonotype was seen a handful of times. The chain joins TRBV19 to TRBJ2-5; D could derive from TRBD1 or TRBD2 (5 bases each). Per the germline V gene, CDR1 is LNHDA and CDR2 is SQIVND (reference sequence). Trimming took 5 bases from V and 11 from J, leaving 21 bases between them. The CDR3 has 14 residues. In DNA form, the CDR3 reads TGTGCCAGTAGTCCGGGACGAGACCTCCTGATACAGTACTTC. It specifies CASSPGRDLLIQYF.

A remark on this clonotype: With a much larger clone just one base away, this may be a read error. The V and J genes are TRBV3-1 and TRBJ2-4; 8 nucleotides match TRBD2. This CDR3 is 15 amino acids long. Germline CDR1 reads LGHDT; CDR2 reads YNNKEL (reference sequence). With V trimmed by 4 bases and J by 6 bases, 8 bases remained unmatched. CDR3: CASSPQAGVGNIQYF. CDR3 DNA: TGTGCCAGCAGCCCTCAAGCGGGAGTGGGAAACATTCAGTACTTC. The entire variable domain, with the rest obtained from reference TRBV3-1 and TRBJ2-4, is as follows: DTAVSQTPKYLVTQMGNDKSIKCEQNLGHDTMYWYKQDSKKFLKIMFSYNNKELIINETVPNRFSPKSPDKAHLNLHINSLELGDSAVYFCASSPQAGVGNIQYFGAGTRLSVL.

This clonotype was seen many times. V and J are TRBV5-6 and TRBJ2-5; D call uncertain. Germline V CDR1 and CDR2: SGHDT, YYEEEE. The V and J ends lost 6 bases and 9 bases respectively, with 9 bases between them. The length of the CDR3 is 10 residues. The CDR3 loop reads CASIDPAQYF. CDR3 bases: TGTGCCAGCATTGACCCGGCCCAGTACTTC. The whole variable domain, remainder taken from reference TRBV5-6 and TRBJ2-5, is DAGVTQSPTHLIKTRGQQVTLRCSPKSGHDTVSWYQQALGQGPQFIFQYYEEEERQRGNFPDRFSGHQFPNYSSELNVNALLLGDSALYLCASIDPAQYFGPGTRLLVL.

This clonotype was picked up many times. The gene calls are TRBV27 and TRBJ2-3; D possibly corresponds to TRBD2 (7 bases). The germline V gene has CDR1 MNHEY and CDR2 SMNVEV (reference sequence). Trimming removed 7 bases at V and 1 base at J, with 15 bases between. This CDR3 has 15 residues. CDR3 in DNA: TGTGCCAGCACCACAAGAGGGGGGGGCACAGATACGCAGTATTTT. It codes for CASTTRGGGTDTQYF.

In this sample, this clonotype turned up many times. The CDR3 region has the DNA TGTGCCAGCAGTCCTCCGGGGGGGACAAGTCAGCCCCAGCATTTT. This codes for CASSPPGGTSQPQHF. The chain carries TRBV28 and TRBJ1-5; the D gene is possibly TRBD1 (6 bases). This CDR3 is 15 amino acids long. Trimming took 5 bases from V and 6 from J, leaving 17 bases between them. Germline CDR1 and CDR2: MDHEN and SYDVKM.

This clonotype showed up just a few times. V usage is TRBV5-8 and J usage is TRBJ1-6; 7 positions match TRBD1. The CDR3 sequence is 15 residues long. J gave up 7 bases and V 3 bases, and 7 bases lay outside the gene matches. Germline V CDR1 and CDR2: SGHTS, YDEGEE. The CDR3 protein is CASSSLTGQNSPLHF. CDR3 in DNA: TGTGCCAGCAGCTCCTTGACAGGGCAGAATTCACCCCTCCACTTT.

This clonotype showed up just a few times. This chain links TRBV4-2 with TRBJ2-5; possible D gene TRBD2, 6 bases. Germline-derived CDR1 and CDR2 are LGHNA and YNFKEQ. The V end was cut by 0 bases, the J end by 13 bases, with 24 bases between. The CDR3 runs 16 residues. CDR3 in DNA: TGTGCCAGCAGCCAAGAAGGCAGCCCCAGGGTGCGGGAACTGTACTTC. Translated: CASSQEGSPRVRELYF.

The V call is TRBV6-1, the J call TRBJ2-3; TRBD1 aligns across 7 bases. Unmatched junction bases numbered 10, after V lost 5 bases and J lost 5 bases. The CDR3 spans 15 residues. CDR1 and CDR2 from the germline V gene are MNHNS and SASEGT. CDR3 nucleotide sequence: TGTGCCAGCAGTCTCCGACAGGGCATAGAAGATACGCAGTATTTT. It translates to CASSLRQGIEDTQYF.

At least ten counts were recorded for this clonotype. The rearrangement links TRBV7-2 to TRBJ1-3; a weak D match, TRBD1 (5 bases). Germline CDR1 reads SGHTA; CDR2 reads FQGNSA. The CDR3 sequence is 16 residues long. Trimming cost V 6 bases and J 0 bases, with 15 bases left between them. CDR3 DNA sequence: TGTGCCAGCAGAAGGTGGGGGGGTTCCTCTGGAAACACCATATATTTT. It codes for CASRRWGGSSGNTIYF.